This T cell receptor (beta chain) stems from a study of shared clonotypes between healthy human individuals. Background on the study: Those who served as donors were a couple of women and a few men between the ages of 18 and 49. Overall study findings and caveats: A reduction in generation probabilities was seen for non-shared clonotypes relative to those shared by all four donors.

CDR1 and CDR2 from the germline V gene are SEHNR and FQNEAQ (reference sequence). Deletions cut 5 bases from V and 0 bases from J, with 8 bases between. This CDR3 contains 14 residues. On this clone itself: The target antigen is unknown. Other nucleotide sequences in the sample specify the same CDR3.

The table came from immunoSEQ multiplex PCR; TCRdb's copy has only in-frame clones and leaves some out. The table includes approximately 980,000 clones, 76% detected once. This sequence was found in a man aged 18 to 30 in good health. Material: memory CD4+ T cells sorted from blood. Stated subset: CD45RA-negative fraction. This chain connects TRBV7-9 to TRBJ1-5, with D unclear. CDR3 region: CASSLGNSNQPQHF. CDR3 DNA sequence: TGTGCCAGCAGCCTAGGAAATAGCAATCAGCCCCAGCATTTT.